Listed below are T cell receptor beta chains from one sample, sequenced in a study of T cell changes during pregnancy in multiple sclerosis. The assay was immunoSEQ multiplex PCR, and TCRdb's table has in-frame clones only and misses some. The sample includes over 60,000 clones, roughly 91% seen only once; the top ten take around 0.3%. Sequences were derived from CD4+ T cells from peripheral blood mononuclear cells, sampled in the third trimester of pregnancy. The receptors shown here come from a female donor in good health, enrolled as a control in a pregnancy study. The CDR3 runs from the conserved cysteine through the conserved F or W. A D gene is named only where the DNA matches it firmly. Only part of the rows carry a size: once, few, many, or a class if the clone is expanded.

D gene	clone size	V gene	J gene	CDR3 DNA	CDR3 protein
TRBD1	NA	TRBV7-2	TRBJ1-2	TGTGCCAGCAGCCCAGGGGGCGCGAACTATGGCTACACCTTC	CASSPGGANYGYTF
TRBD2	NA	TRBV7-2	TRBJ2-3	TGTGCCAGCAGAACGGGACTAGCGGGGGGGCCGTGGTTCACAGATACGCAGTATTTT	CASRTGLAGGPWFTDTQYF
TRBD1	NA	TRBV10-2	TRBJ2-7	TGCGCCACCGAAGGGACAGGGAAGAACGAGCAGTACTTC	CATEGTGKNEQYF
NA	few	TRBV4-3	TRBJ1-6	TGCGCCAGCAGCCAAGATCCCAGAGGCAATTCACCCCTCCACTTT	CASSQDPRGNSPLHF
TRBD1	NA	TRBV2	TRBJ1-2	TGTGCCAGCAGGCCCGGGACAGGGGCACGTTCGGGCTACACCTTC	CASRPGTGARSGYTF
NA	NA	TRBV6-5	TRBJ1-3	TGTGCCAGCATGGGCGCCTCCTCTGGAAACACCATATATTTT	CASMGASSGNTIYF
NA	NA	TRBV5-4	TRBJ2-1	TGTGCCAGCAGACCGACTACAAACCTAAACAATGAGCAGTTCTTC	CASRPTTNLNNEQFF
NA	NA	TRBV29-1	TRBJ1-1	TGCAGCGTATTGGACAGCACTGAAGCTTTCTTT	CSVLDSTEAFF
TRBD1	NA	TRBV30	TRBJ1-4	TGTGCCCTTTCGCACGGGACAGGGGTTTTCGCAACTAATGAAAAACTGTTTTTT	CALSHGTGVFATNEKLFF
NA	NA	TRBV5-8	TRBJ1-2	TGTGCCAGCAAGGGGGCTAACTATGGCTACACCTTC	CASKGANYGYTF
TRBD1	NA	TRBV5-6	TRBJ1-2	TGTGCCAGCAGCTTGGACGGGGACAGGGGAATCTATGGCTACACCTTC	CASSLDGDRGIYGYTF
NA	NA	TRBV7-9	TRBJ1-1	TGTGCCAGCAGCTTAGCGGCAATTAACACTGAAGCTTTCTTT	CASSLAAINTEAFF
NA	NA	TRBV18	TRBJ2-1	TGTGCCAGTCGTAAGGGGGGGTTATTGGATGAGCAGTTCTTC	CASRKGGLLDEQFF
NA	NA	TRBV9	TRBJ2-7	TGTGCCAGCAGCACTCACTCGGGACTGAACTACGAGCAGTACTTC	CASSTHSGLNYEQYF
TRBD1	NA	TRBV9	TRBJ2-7	TGTGCCAGCAGTGCCCTGGGACAGGGCCTCTACGAGCAGTACTTC	CASSALGQGLYEQYF
TRBD1	NA	TRBV7-6	TRBJ1-3	TGTGCCAGCAGCCCAGGGGGGGGAAACACCATATATTTT	CASSPGGGNTIYF
NA	NA	TRBV7-2	TRBJ2-1	TGTGCCAGCAGCCCCCAGAGCGCGGGGCGCTACAATGAGCAGTTCTTC	CASSPQSAGRYNEQFF
NA	NA	TRBV7-9	TRBJ2-7	TGTGCCAGTACCCTGGGAGGGGGGGGCTACGAGCAGTACTTC	CASTLGGGGYEQYF
NA	NA	TRBV18	TRBJ1-3	TGTGCCAGCTCACCACAGGGGGTCTCTGGAAACACCATATATTTT	CASSPQGVSGNTIYF
TRBD1	NA	TRBV29-1	TRBJ1-5	TGCAGCTTTGGGGACAGTCTCAATCAGCCCCAGCATTTT	CSFGDSLNQPQHF
TRBD1	NA	TRBV7-9	TRBJ2-3	TGTGCCAGCAGCTTTCGGAACAGGGGGTTACCCACAGATACGCAGTATTTT	CASSFRNRGLPTDTQYF
NA	NA	TRBV19	TRBJ2-7	TGTGCCAGTAGTCCCCGAGGTTCGGGGGTCTTGGGTGACGAGCAGTACTTC	CASSPRGSGVLGDEQYF
NA	NA	TRBV7-2	TRBJ1-6	TGTGCCAGCAGCTCCGGACAGCCACCATCACCCCTCCACTTT	CASSSGQPPSPLHF
NA	NA	TRBV6-1	TRBJ1-2	TGTGCCAGCAGTGAGCGGGGAGCCTATGGCTACACCTTC	CASSERGAYGYTF
NA	NA	TRBV11-2	TRBJ1-1	TGTGCCAGCAGCTCCTCCACTGAAGCTTTCTTT	CASSSSTEAFF
TRBD1	NA	TRBV6-5	TRBJ1-2	TGTGCCAGCAGCAGGGACAGTCGTAACTATGGCTACACCTTC	CASSRDSRNYGYTF
TRBD2	NA	TRBV6-1	TRBJ2-7	TGTGCCAGCAGTGCCGGAAGCGGGGGGGCCTCTTACGAGCAGTACTTC	CASSAGSGGASYEQYF
NA	NA	TRBV9	TRBJ2-5	TGTGCCAGCAGCGTAGGGGGGCGCCAAGAGACCCAGTACTTC	CASSVGGRQETQYF
NA	NA	TRBV2	TRBJ1-2	TGTGCCAGCAGTGTCTTGTCCTATGGCTACACCTTC	CASSVLSYGYTF
NA	NA	TRBV7-2	TRBJ1-3	TGTGCCAGCAGATTAGACAGGGGAAACACCATATATTTT	CASRLDRGNTIYF
TRBD1	few	TRBV19	TRBJ1-2	TGTGCCAGTAGTCCGAGCAGGGGGAAGCAGTATGGCTACACCTTC	CASSPSRGKQYGYTF
NA	NA	TRBV11-3	TRBJ2-6	TGTGCCAGCAGCTTAGCGGTCGGCTCTGGGGCCAACGTCCTGACTTTC	CASSLAVGSGANVLTF
TRBD1	NA	TRBV4-2	TRBJ1-5	TGTGCCAGCAGCTCTCGACAGGGTGCGGTCAATCAGCCCCAGCATTTT	CASSSRQGAVNQPQHF
NA	NA	TRBV4-1	TRBJ2-7	TGCGCCAGCAGCCAAGGGGCGCTCTACGAGCAGTACTTC	CASSQGALYEQYF
TRBD1	NA	TRBV5-4	TRBJ2-1	TGTGCCAGCAGAACAGGGGGAGGCGATGAGCAGTTCTTC	CASRTGGGDEQFF
NA	NA	TRBV18	TRBJ2-7	TGTGCCAGCTCACCATCCTCCTTCTCCTACGAGCAGTACTTC	CASSPSSFSYEQYF